Listed here are 32 T cell receptor beta chains from one sample, sequenced in a study of blood T cells in healthy people across ages. For the second PCR, which ran for about 7 to 11 cycles, a sample-barcoded 5' primer and a J-beta primer mix were used. TCRdb reprocessed the 5' RACE reads via MiXCR and lists one record per CDR3 protein. The sample has 1.2 million to 1.5 million distinct CDR3 sequences; around two fifths are singletons. The sequencing sample was made of blood. The source is a young woman in good health.

This clonotype was observed a handful of times. V gene TRBV7-2 combines with J gene TRBJ1-1; possible D gene TRBD1, 6 bases. V was pared by 4 bases and J by 1 base, with 10 bases between. CDR1 is SGHTA and CDR2 is FQGNSA in the germline V gene. The CDR3 runs 14 residues. The CDR3 nucleotides are TGTGCCAGCAGCTCCCAGGGGTCGAACACTGAAGCTTTCTTT. Protein: CASSSQGSNTEAFF.

This clonotype was counted a few times. J is TRBJ2-1 and V is TRBV3-1, with D perhaps assigned TRBD1 or TRBD2 (6 bases each). V lost 8 bases, J lost 5 bases, and 19 bases lay in between. The CDR3 length is 15 residues. Per the germline V gene, CDR1 is LGHDT and CDR2 is YNNKEL (reference sequence). CDR3 in amino acids: CASGRAGQPHNEQFF. The DNA of the CDR3 is TGTGCCAGCGGACGTGCGGGACAACCCCACAATGAGCAGTTCTTC.

The gene calls are TRBV6-1 and TRBJ2-7; TRBD2 aligns across 12 bases. The CDR3 length is 15 residues. V dropped 6 bases and J dropped 7; count of bases not matched to a gene: 10. CDR1 and CDR2 from the germline V gene are MNHNS and SASEGT. The CDR3 here is CASRTSGSSYSEQYF. DNA of the CDR3: TGTGCCAGCAGGACTAGCGGGAGCTCCTACAGTGAGCAGTACTTC.

This clonotype appeared a few times. One base away lies a much larger clone, so this may be a sequencing read error. The V call is TRBV6-5, the J call TRBJ2-1, with 9 bases matching TRBD2. The CDR3 is 15 amino acids. J gave up 6 bases and V 5 bases, and 8 bases lay outside the gene matches. The germline V gene encodes CDR1 MNHEY and CDR2 SVGAGI. The CDR3, as DNA: TGTGCCAGCAGTAGGGGAGCGGGGGGTTTCAATGAGCAGTTCTTC. It translates to CASSRGAGGFNEQFF.

The chain couples TRBV9 to TRBJ2-7; the match to TRBD1 covers 11 bases. This CDR3 has 17 residues. Germline-derived CDR1 and CDR2 are SGDLS and YYNGEE. J gave up 4 bases and V 0 bases, and 9 bases lay outside the gene matches. The CDR3 region has the DNA TGTGCCAGCAGCGTAGCCCTCGGACAGGGGGCGCCTTACGAGCAGTACTTC. This gives the protein CASSVALGQGAPYEQYF.

The J gene is TRBJ2-1, the V gene TRBV9, with 7 positions matching TRBD2. From germline, CDR1 is SGDLS and CDR2 YYNGEE. Trimming at V came to 0 bases and at J to 3 bases, leaving 9 bases not matched to a gene. The CDR3 is made up of 17 amino acids. CDR3 sequence (DNA): TGTGCCAGCAGCGTAGGTCTTCTAGCGGACCGCTACAATGAGCAGTTCTTC. Residues: CASSVGLLADRYNEQFF. The full variable domain, in which reference TRBV9 and TRBJ2-1 provide the parts outside the CDR3, is DSGVTQTPKHLITATGQRVTLRCSPRSGDLSVYWYQQSLDQGLQFLIQYYNGEERAKGNILERFSAQQFPDLHSELNLSSLELGDSALYFCASSVGLLADRYNEQFFGPGTRLTVL.

Only a few counts were recorded for this clonotype. Here the CDR3 DNA reads TGTGCCAGCAGTGGGGGACCGACACCCCAGTTCTTC. Translating gives CASSGGPTPQFF. The V call is TRBV25-1, the J call TRBJ2-1; either TRBD1 or TRBD2 may supply D (5 bases each). The germline V and J ends were trimmed by 4 bases and 13 bases, with 14 bases remaining between them. Germline CDR1 MGHDK, CDR2 SYGVNS. CDR3 length: 12 amino acids.

The rearrangement joins TRBV5-6 to TRBJ1-1, with 9 bases fitting TRBD1. This CDR3 has 17 residues. The germline V gene encodes CDR1 SGHDT and CDR2 YYEEEE. The junction had 6 bases not matched to a gene; V was cut back by 0 bases and J by 0 bases. The CDR3 here is CASSLEGQGRVNTEAFF. For the CDR3, the DNA is TGTGCCAGCAGCTTGGAGGGACAGGGCAGGGTGAACACTGAAGCTTTCTTT. The full variable domain, completed using reference TRBV5-6 and TRBJ1-1, is DAGVTQSPTHLIKTRGQQVTLRCSPKSGHDTVSWYQQALGQGPQFIFQYYEEEERQRGNFPDRFSGHQFPNYSSELNVNALLLGDSALYLCASSLEGQGRVNTEAFFGQGTRLTVV.

V and J are TRBV10-3 and TRBJ2-7, with 15 bases lining up with TRBD2. The CDR3 consists of 17 residues. The V gene's germline CDR1 is ENHRY and CDR2 SYGVKD. The V and J ends lost 3 bases and 5 bases, in that order; junction bases with no gene match: 8. The CDR3 nucleotides read TGTGCCATCAGTGAATTAGGGACTAGCGGGAGGTACGACGAGCAGTACTTC. Its translation: CAISELGTSGRYDEQYF.

The chain employs TRBV7-2 and TRBJ2-2; 9 bases align to TRBD1. CDR3 length equals 17 residues. Germline V gene sequence: CDR1 SGHTA, CDR2 FQGNSA. Trimming removed 5 bases from V and 1 base from J; junction bases left unmatched: 8. CDR3 region: CASSPGPGQGNTGELFF. DNA for the CDR3: TGTGCCAGCAGCCCCGGCCCGGGACAGGGGAACACCGGGGAGCTGTTTTTT.

The chain combines TRBV7-3 with TRBJ2-6; 9 nucleotides line up with TRBD2. Germline lookup yields CDR1 SGHTA and CDR2 FQGTGA. V trimming: 4 bases; J trimming: 0 bases; junction bases outside the gene matches: 4. This CDR3 has 17 residues. The CDR3 DNA is TGTGCCAGCAGCTCCCTAGCGGGACGCTCTGGGGCCAACGTCCTGACTTTC. Its translation: CASSSLAGRSGANVLTF.

The rearrangement uses TRBV6-1 and TRBJ2-3, with 7 nucleotides matching TRBD2. CDR1 and CDR2 from the germline V gene are MNHNS and SASEGT. This CDR3 region has 14 residues. The V gene end was trimmed by 3 bases and the J gene end by 5 bases; junction bases not matched to a gene: 5. The CDR3 sequence: CASSDRGEGDTQYF. The DNA for the CDR3 is TGTGCCAGCAGTGACCGGGGGGAAGGAGATACGCAGTATTTT.

The rearrangement joins TRBV2 to TRBJ2-1; no clear D gene. This CDR3 has 13 amino acids. In germline, CDR1 is SNHLY, CDR2 FYNNEI. Trimming shortened V by 4 bases and J by 3 bases, and 7 bases separated the two germline ends. CDR3 in amino acids: CASSGPGYNEQFF. CDR3 nucleotide sequence: TGTGCCAGCAGTGGACCGGGCTACAATGAGCAGTTCTTC. The whole variable domain, remainder taken from reference TRBV2 and TRBJ2-1, is EPEVTQTPSHQVTQMGQEVILRCVPISNHLYFYWYRQILGQKVEFLVSFYNNEISEKSEIFDDQFSVERPDGSNFTLKIRSTKLEDSAMYFCASSGPGYNEQFFGPGTRLTVL.

V and J are TRBV5-1 and TRBJ2-7; 8 bases match TRBD1. Per germline, CDR1 SGHRS and CDR2 YFSETQ. The CDR3 sequence is 12 residues long. V lost 7 bases and J lost 3; bases outside the gene matches: 3. CDR3 in amino acids: CASGGQDYEQYF. The CDR3 nucleotides read TGCGCCAGCGGGGGACAGGACTACGAGCAGTACTTC.

The chain links TRBV12-3 or TRBV12-4 to TRBJ2-1, with 8 bases that match TRBD1. The CDR3 covers 15 residues. Unmatched junction bases numbered 6, after V lost 5 bases and J lost 3 bases. The CDR3 nucleotides are TGTGCCAGCAGTACCCGGGACAGGTACTACAATGAGCAGTTCTTC. This translates into CASSTRDRYYNEQFF.

This clonotype turned up a few times. The V and J genes are TRBV7-8 and TRBJ1-2; 11 positions agree with TRBD1. The V gene end was trimmed by 5 bases and the J gene end by 6 bases; junction bases not matched to a gene: 20. The V gene's germline CDR1 is SGHVS and CDR2 FQNEAQ. The CDR3 sequence is 19 residues long. DNA of the CDR3: TGTGCCAGCAGCCAAAGGTGGTTAGGACAGGGGGCCCGGGAACATGGCTACACCTTC. Its protein is CASSQRWLGQGAREHGYTF.

The gene calls are TRBV4-1 and TRBJ2-5, with D tentatively TRBD2 (6 bases). Germline CDR1 and CDR2: MGHRA and YSYEKL. With 6 bases removed from V and 11 bases from J, the gap between germline ends came to 28 bases. There are 16 residues in the CDR3. The CDR3 region has the DNA TGCGCCAGCAGTCGTACCGCGGGACTTCCATACAATGAGCAGTACTTC. Protein product: CASSRTAGLPYNEQYF.

The chain has TRBV21-1 and TRBJ2-1; the table assigns TRBD2, which was not confirmed against the DNA. TRBV21-1 corresponds to a pseudogene. CDR3 size: 17 residues. The CDR3 DNA is TGTGCCAGCAGCTTACTCCTAAATCTAGCGCCCGACAATGAGCAGTTCTTC. This translates into CASSLLLNLAPDNEQFF.

This clonotype has at least ten counts. The rearrangement joins TRBV4-1 to TRBJ2-3; 7 positions agree with TRBD1. The J segment lost 3 bases and the V segment lost 1 base, leaving 4 bases of the junction unmatched. The V gene's germline CDR1 is MGHRA and CDR2 YSYEKL. The CDR3 covers 15 residues. The CDR3 sequence: CASSQVGQTTDTQYF. For the CDR3, the DNA is TGCGCCAGCAGCCAAGTGGGACAGACAACAGATACGCAGTATTTT.

This clonotype was picked up a small number of times. The chain has TRBV2 and TRBJ2-1; 10 nucleotides match TRBD2. Per germline, CDR1 SNHLY and CDR2 FYNNEI. The CDR3 has 16 residues. The J segment lost 1 base and the V segment lost 4 bases, leaving 4 bases of the junction unmatched. CDR3 nucleotide sequence: TGTGCCAGCAGTGCGGGACTAGCGTCGTCCTACAATGAGCAGTTCTTC. As protein: CASSAGLASSYNEQFF.

This clonotype was seen once. V usage is TRBV27 and J usage is TRBJ2-1, with 15 bases identical to TRBD2. The CDR3 runs to 19 residues. In germline, CDR1 is MNHEY, CDR2 SMNVEV (reference sequence). V was clipped by 8 bases and J by 1 base; unmatched bases: 12. The CDR3 sequence is CASLPLGLAGGLSYNEQFF. CDR3 DNA sequence: TGTGCCAGCCTCCCCTTGGGACTAGCGGGAGGACTTTCCTACAATGAGCAGTTCTTC.

This clonotype showed up just a few times. This chain uses TRBV5-1 with TRBJ2-1, with 8 bases aligning to TRBD1. V gave up 4 bases and J gave up 8 bases; unmatched junction bases: 11. CDR1 SGHRS and CDR2 YFSETQ come from the germline V gene. The CDR3 has 15 residues. CDR3 sequence reads: CASSERGQGVYEQFF. The CDR3 DNA sequence: TGCGCCAGCAGCGAAAGAGGACAGGGTGTCTATGAGCAGTTCTTC.

The chain combines TRBV20-1 with TRBJ2-1; D is possibly TRBD1 (7 bases). The CDR3 is 15 residues long. Between the trimmed V and J ends, which lost 3 bases and 8 bases, there was a span of 20 bases. Germline assignment: CDR1 DFQATT and CDR2 SNEGSKA (reference sequence). CDR3 sequence reads: CSASFRGVSSDEQFF. CDR3 in DNA: TGCAGTGCTAGCTTCAGGGGGGTATCTTCTGATGAGCAGTTCTTC.

This clonotype has just a few counts. The chain has TRBV2 and TRBJ2-7; no definite D call. Trimming stripped 8 bases from V and 2 bases from J, with 10 bases between. The germline gives CDR1 SNHLY, CDR2 FYNNEI. The CDR3 totals 12 residues. CDR3 DNA sequence: TGTGCCAGCTATAACAGTCCCTACGAGCAGTACTTC. Protein product: CASYNSPYEQYF.

For the CDR3, the DNA is TGTGCCAGCAGGTCCGGGACAGGGAACACTGAAGCTTTCTTT. This encodes CASRSGTGNTEAFF. The rearrangement joins TRBV5-6 to TRBJ1-1; TRBD1 matches 8 bases. The length of the CDR3 is 14 residues. Germline CDR1 reads SGHDT; CDR2 reads YYEEEE. Losses at the gene ends were 5 bases for V and 1 base for J; bases not matched to a gene: 4.

This clonotype was seen only a few times. The J gene is TRBJ2-3, the V gene TRBV25-1; D gene uncertain. This CDR3 is 14 amino acids long. The V gene's germline CDR1 is MGHDK and CDR2 SYGVNS. Trimming removed 3 bases at V and 2 bases at J, with 9 bases between. CDR3: CASSDSKITDTQYF. CDR3 DNA: TGTGCCAGCAGTGATTCCAAAATCACAGATACGCAGTATTTT.

J is TRBJ2-1 and V is TRBV11-2; 9 bases are a match to TRBD2. V trimming: 3 bases; J trimming: 7 bases; junction bases outside the gene matches: 13. Germline V gene sequence: CDR1 SGHAT, CDR2 FQNNGV. This CDR3 spans 17 amino acids. The CDR3 DNA follows: TGTGCCAGCAGCTTTCTCTTCACCGGGACTAGCAGGAATGAGCAGTTCTTC. Amino acids: CASSFLFTGTSRNEQFF. Full variable domain (outside the CDR3, taken from reference TRBV11-2 and TRBJ2-1): EAGVAQSPRYKIIEKRQSVAFWCNPISGHATLYWYQQILGQGPKLLIQFQNNGVVDDSQLPKDRFSAERLKGVDSTLKIQPAKLEDSAVYLCASSFLFTGTSRNEQFFGPGTRLTVL.

The J gene is TRBJ2-1, the V gene TRBV7-6; tentatively, D is TRBD2 (7 bases). CDR1 SGHVS and CDR2 FNYEAQ come from the germline V gene. This CDR3 comprises 16 residues. V was trimmed by 8 bases and J by 6 bases, leaving 23 bases between them. CDR3 DNA: TGTGCCAGCGCCACTGGGGGAGGGGGGAAGTGCAATGAGCAGTTCTTC. It encodes CASATGGGGKCNEQFF.

This clonotype was observed a few times. The chain joins TRBV7-2 to TRBJ2-3, with 12 bases identical to TRBD2. CDR1 and CDR2 (germline): SGHTA, FQGNSA. This CDR3 comprises 18 residues. V was clipped by 4 bases and J by 2 bases; unmatched bases: 10. In DNA form, the CDR3 reads TGTGCCAGCAGCTGGGCGATCGGACTAGCGGGGATCACAGATACGCAGTATTTT. The encoded protein is CASSWAIGLAGITDTQYF.

This clonotype was found once. The genes are TRBV5-1 and TRBJ2-3; 8 bases map to TRBD1. The V and J ends lost 4 bases and 4 bases, in that order; junction bases with no gene match: 8. Per the germline V gene, CDR1 is SGHRS and CDR2 is YFSETQ. CDR3 size: 15 residues. CDR3 coding DNA: TGCGCCAGCAGCCCATCGGACAGGGTAGCAGATACGCAGTATTTT. Translation: CASSPSDRVADTQYF.

The rearrangement uses TRBV12-3 or TRBV12-4 and TRBJ2-2; weak D call: TRBD2 (6 bases). V was shortened by 3 bases and J by 3 bases, with 11 bases between the two germline ends. The CDR3 has 15 residues. Here the CDR3 reads CASSLDSGHTGELFF. The CDR3 nucleotides read TGTGCCAGCAGTTTGGATAGCGGCCACACCGGGGAGCTGTTTTTT.

This clonotype has a handful of counts. The chain couples TRBV28 to TRBJ2-7, with a tentative D call TRBD1 (6 bases). The germline V and J ends were trimmed by 3 bases and 0 bases, with 12 bases remaining between them. The germline V gene encodes CDR1 MDHEN and CDR2 SYDVKM. The CDR3 totals 15 residues. The DNA for the CDR3 is TGTGCCAGCAGTTTGATGGGGGCCCGCTCCTACGAGCAGTACTTC. This codes for CASSLMGARSYEQYF.